A single sample is the source of the 20 T cell receptor beta chains below, sequenced in a study of Ad26.COV2.S vaccination and SARS-CoV-2 variants. The treatment is: around 19 received Ad26.COV2.S at low or high dose, single or two shots; about five received placebo; per-sample allocation not given. Each sample was drawn 63 days after the first injection (of vaccine or placebo). The assay was immunoSEQ multiplex PCR, and TCRdb's table has in-frame clones only and misses some. The sample holds around 380,000 clones, about 85% seen once. Sequenced material: peripheral blood, taken in a trial of Ad26.COV2.S vaccine versus placebo. These receptors were collected from a person between 18 and 65 years old who received the Ad26.COV2.S COVID-19 vaccine or a placebo.

The table lists this clone with a few counts. The chain couples TRBV29-1 to TRBJ2-7; TRBD1 matches 9 bases. V lost 6 bases to trimming and J lost 4 bases; unmatched junction nucleotides: 10. From germline, CDR1 is SQVTM and CDR2 ANQGSEA. The CDR3 covers 14 residues. DNA of the CDR3: TGCAGCGTCGCCGAGGGACAGGGCGGGTACGAGCAGTACTTC. Translated: CSVAEGQGGYEQYF.

This clone occurred a few times. The chain uses TRBV6-6 and TRBJ2-7; 10 bases agree with TRBD1. Germline assignment: CDR1 MNHNY and CDR2 SVGAGI (reference sequence). Trimming took 2 bases from V and 7 from J; bases not matched to a gene: 8. This CDR3 has 15 residues. This CDR3 reads CASSYPGQGMGEQYF. The DNA of the CDR3 is TGTGCCAGCAGTTACCCGGGACAGGGGATGGGGGAGCAGTACTTC.

V and J are TRBV6-5 and TRBJ1-6; D possibly corresponds to TRBD1 (5 bases). From germline, CDR1 is MNHEY and CDR2 SVGAGI. Trimming shortened V by 6 bases and J by 2 bases, and 11 bases separated the two germline ends. This CDR3 region has 15 residues. This chain's CDR3 is CASSPGGAYNSPLHF. The DNA of the CDR3 is TGTGCCAGCAGCCCCGGAGGGGCCTATAATTCACCCCTCCACTTT.

Notes on this clone: No DNA is shown, since the ends of the CDR3 on it are uncertain; the CDR3 is the one TCRdb lists. The V and J genes are TRBV20-1 and TRBJ2-4; the listed D gene, TRBD1, was not tested against the DNA. The CDR3 has 14 amino acids, counting both end residues. In germline, CDR1 is DFQATT, CDR2 SNEGSKA (reference sequence). The chain's CDR3 is CSASSGQGKNIQYF.

This chain uses TRBV7-2 with TRBJ1-1; the D gene is possibly TRBD1 (5 bases). With 3 bases removed from V and 5 bases from J, the gap between germline ends came to 10 bases. This CDR3 is built from 13 residues. Germline V lookup: CDR1 SGHTA, CDR2 FQGNSA. In DNA form, the CDR3 reads TGTGCCAGCAGCTTCGATGGGGGAACTGAAGCTTTCTTT. It codes for CASSFDGGTEAFF.

The chain has TRBV2 and TRBJ1-1; D uncertain. Trimming removed 0 bases at V and 7 bases at J, with 12 bases between. Germline V gene lookup returns CDR1 SNHLY and CDR2 FYNNEI. The length of the CDR3 is 14 residues. CDR3 region: CASSEAHQHVEAFF. The CDR3 DNA sequence: TGTGCCAGCAGTGAAGCCCATCAGCACGTTGAAGCTTTCTTT.

This clone was detected only once. The rearrangement links TRBV28 to TRBJ1-2; weak D call: TRBD1 (5 bases). V lost 6 bases, J lost 3 bases, and 11 bases lay in between. This CDR3 region has 13 residues. Germline CDR1 and CDR2: MDHEN and SYDVKM. The CDR3 loop reads CASRMTVDYGYTF. The CDR3 bases are TGTGCCAGCAGAATGACAGTGGACTATGGCTACACCTTC.

This sequence joins TRBV19 and TRBJ2-1, with 8 bases fitting TRBD2. CDR1 and CDR2 (germline): LNHDA, SQIVND (reference sequence). The CDR3 has 15 residues. V trimming: 3 bases; J trimming: 3 bases; junction bases outside the gene matches: 4. CDR3 amino acids: CASSISGLVYNEQFF. CDR3 bases: TGTGCCAGTAGTATCTCGGGACTAGTCTACAATGAGCAGTTCTTC.

On this clone: The same CDR3 arises from other DNA sequences in this sample as well. V and J are TRBV7-2 and TRBJ1-4; D is unclear. The CDR3 length is 15 residues. Germline-derived CDR1 and CDR2 are SGHTA and FQGNSA. The V and J ends lost 0 bases and 0 bases respectively, with 5 bases between them. CDR3 loop: CASSLAVATNEKLFF. DNA for the CDR3: TGTGCCAGCAGCTTAGCAGTTGCAACTAATGAAAAACTGTTTTTT.

This clone was counted many times. The chain uses TRBV4-1 and TRBJ1-1; D ambiguous. V was cut by 1 base and J by 4 bases, with 13 bases left in between. The CDR3 extends over 15 amino acids. In germline, CDR1 is MGHRA, CDR2 YSYEKL. CDR3 bases: TGCGCCAGCAGCCAAGTTAGCAGGTCGGGCACTGAAGCTTTCTTT. It specifies CASSQVSRSGTEAFF.

In its sample, this clone was seen many times. The chain combines TRBV4-2 with TRBJ2-3; TRBD2 might be the D (5 bases). The V end lost 1 base, the J end lost 4 bases, and 15 bases lay between the germline ends. Germline CDR1 is LGHNA and CDR2 is YNFKEQ. The CDR3 sequence is 16 residues long. CDR3 sequence reads: CASSQAQRRGADTQYF. CDR3 sequence (DNA): TGTGCCAGCAGCCAAGCTCAGCGGCGTGGGGCAGATACGCAGTATTTT.

This chain connects TRBV6-1 to TRBJ2-3; D remains ambiguous. Trimming pared 2 bases from V and 1 base from J, leaving 7 bases between. The germline V gene has CDR1 MNHNS and CDR2 SASEGT. The CDR3 length is 14 residues. CDR3 in amino acids: CASSEPRGTDTQYF. CDR3 DNA sequence: TGTGCCAGCAGTGAACCTAGAGGCACAGATACGCAGTATTTT.

The chain joins TRBV5-6 to TRBJ1-3, with unresolved D. The CDR3 extends over 14 amino acids. Trimming left V 5 bases short and J 3 bases short, with 12 bases between. Germline V gene sequence: CDR1 SGHDT, CDR2 YYEEEE. The CDR3 nucleotides read TGTGCCAGCAGGCCATTTGAAAGTGGAAACACCATATATTTT. Translation gives CASRPFESGNTIYF.

This sequence joins TRBV19 and TRBJ2-1, with TRBD2 as a possible D gene (6 bases). There are 16 residues in the CDR3. Germline-derived CDR1 and CDR2 are LNHDA and SQIVND (reference sequence). V was shortened by 1 base and J by 10 bases, with 20 bases between the two germline ends. The DNA of the CDR3 is TGTGCCAGTAGTATAGCCGGCGGGGTGGCCTGGGGGGAGCAGTTCTTC. It codes for CASSIAGGVAWGEQFF.

The chain carries TRBV5-5 and TRBJ1-5; D unresolved. CDR1 SGHKS and CDR2 YYEKEE come from the germline V gene (reference sequence). This CDR3 comprises 12 residues. The V gene lost 4 bases and the J gene lost 3 bases, with 5 bases spanning the gap. Here the CDR3 DNA reads TGTGCCAGCAGCCAATTCAATCAGCCCCAGCATTTT. This encodes CASSQFNQPQHF.

CDR3 sequence: CASSIGPNNEQFF. CDR3 coding DNA: TGTGCCAGCAGCATCGGACCTAACAATGAGCAGTTCTTC. The rearrangement links TRBV11-3 to TRBJ2-1; D is unclear. V was pared by 5 bases and J by 5 bases, with 10 bases between. The CDR3 covers 13 residues. Germline V gene data show CDR1 as SGHNT and CDR2 as YENEEA.

The table lists this clone with a count of one. The V call is TRBV15, the J call TRBJ1-2; no reliable D call. Germline-derived CDR1 and CDR2 are LNHNV and YYDKDF (reference sequence). Trimming removed 0 bases at V and 8 bases at J, with 10 bases between. The CDR3 length is 13 residues. Here the CDR3 reads CATSRDWRSGYTF. Here the CDR3 DNA reads TGTGCCACCAGCAGAGATTGGCGAAGCGGCTACACCTTC.

This clone was observed a few times. J is TRBJ1-2 and V is TRBV4-1, with D possibly matching TRBD1 (5 bases). With 0 bases removed from V and 4 bases from J, the gap between germline ends came to 21 bases. The V gene's germline CDR1 is MGHRA and CDR2 YSYEKL. The CDR3 is 18 residues long. CDR3 residues: CASSQDVRPSQGPYGYTF. As DNA, the CDR3 is TGCGCCAGCAGCCAAGATGTTCGGCCGAGCCAGGGTCCCTATGGCTACACCTTC.

The genes are TRBV7-6 and TRBJ2-7, with a weak D call TRBD1 (6 bases). The CDR3 is 16 amino acids. The V and J ends lost 5 bases and 0 bases respectively, with 17 bases between them. The germline V gene encodes CDR1 SGHVS and CDR2 FNYEAQ. CDR3 coding DNA: TGTGCCAGCAGCCCGACCATACGGGACAACTCCTACGAGCAGTACTTC. This gives the protein CASSPTIRDNSYEQYF.

The chain employs TRBV5-4 and TRBJ2-1, with TRBD2 identical over 9 bases. Germline-derived CDR1 and CDR2 are SGHNT and YYREEE (reference sequence). Unmatched junction bases numbered 4, after V lost 0 bases and J lost 0 bases. The CDR3 spans 17 residues. The CDR3 coding sequence is TGTGCCAGCAGCTTGGAGTGGCGGGGGGGCTCCTACAATGAGCAGTTCTTC. It yields the protein CASSLEWRGGSYNEQFF.